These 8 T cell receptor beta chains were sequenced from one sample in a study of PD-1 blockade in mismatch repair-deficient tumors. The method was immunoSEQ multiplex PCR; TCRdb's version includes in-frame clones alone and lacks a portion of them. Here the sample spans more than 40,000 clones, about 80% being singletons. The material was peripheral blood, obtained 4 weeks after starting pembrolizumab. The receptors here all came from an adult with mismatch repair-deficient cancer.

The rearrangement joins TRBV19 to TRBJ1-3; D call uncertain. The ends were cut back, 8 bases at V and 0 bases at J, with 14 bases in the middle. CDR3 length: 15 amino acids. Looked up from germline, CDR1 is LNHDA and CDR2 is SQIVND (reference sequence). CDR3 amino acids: CASGSRRNSGNTIYF. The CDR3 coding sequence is TGTGCCAGTGGGTCCCGACGCAACTCTGGAAACACCATATATTTT.

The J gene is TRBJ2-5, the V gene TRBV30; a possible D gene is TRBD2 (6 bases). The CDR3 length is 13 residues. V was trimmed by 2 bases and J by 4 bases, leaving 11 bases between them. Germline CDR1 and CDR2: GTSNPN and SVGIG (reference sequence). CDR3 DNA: TGTGCCTGGAGTCGGCGGGGAGGAGAGACCCAGTACTTC. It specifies CAWSRRGGETQYF.

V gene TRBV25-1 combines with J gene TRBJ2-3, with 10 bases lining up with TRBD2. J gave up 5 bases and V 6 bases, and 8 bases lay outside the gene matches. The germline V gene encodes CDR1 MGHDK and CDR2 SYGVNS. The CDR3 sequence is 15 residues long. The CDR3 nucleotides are TGTGCCAGCAGGAGCGGGAGGGCCGAGGTAGATACGCAGTATTTT. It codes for CASRSGRAEVDTQYF.

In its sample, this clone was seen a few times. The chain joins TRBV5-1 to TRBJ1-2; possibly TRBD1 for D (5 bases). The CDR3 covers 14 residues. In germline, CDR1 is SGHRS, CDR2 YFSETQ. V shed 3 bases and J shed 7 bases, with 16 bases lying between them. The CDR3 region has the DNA TGCGCCAGCAGCTCGGAGGGGATGGGAGGTGGCTACACCTTC. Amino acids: CASSSEGMGGGYTF.

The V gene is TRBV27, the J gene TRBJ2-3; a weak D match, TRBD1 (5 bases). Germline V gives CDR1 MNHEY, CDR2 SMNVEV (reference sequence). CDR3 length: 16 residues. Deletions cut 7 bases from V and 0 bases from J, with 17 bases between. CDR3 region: CASKEDGAASTDTQYF. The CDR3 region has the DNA TGTGCCAGCAAAGAAGATGGGGCCGCTAGCACAGATACGCAGTATTTT.

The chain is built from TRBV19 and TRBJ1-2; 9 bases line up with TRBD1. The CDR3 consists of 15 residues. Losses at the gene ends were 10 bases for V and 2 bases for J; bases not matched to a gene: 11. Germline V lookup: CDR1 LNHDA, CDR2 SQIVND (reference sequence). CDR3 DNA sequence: TGTGCCACAACCCACCGGGACAGGGCCAACTATGGCTACACCTTC. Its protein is CATTHRDRANYGYTF. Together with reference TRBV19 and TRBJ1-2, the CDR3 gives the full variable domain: DGGITQSPKYLFRKEGQNVTLSCEQNLNHDAMYWYRQDPGQGLRLIYYSQIVNDFQKGDIAEGYSVSREKKESFPLTVTSAQKNPTAFYLCATTHRDRANYGYTFGSGTRLTVV.

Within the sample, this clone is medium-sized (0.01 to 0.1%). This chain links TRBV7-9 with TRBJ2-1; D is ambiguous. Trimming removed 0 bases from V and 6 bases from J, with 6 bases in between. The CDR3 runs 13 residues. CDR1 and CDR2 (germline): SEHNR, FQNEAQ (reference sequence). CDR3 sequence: CASSLARVNEQFF. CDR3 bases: TGTGCCAGCAGCTTAGCTAGGGTCAATGAGCAGTTCTTC.

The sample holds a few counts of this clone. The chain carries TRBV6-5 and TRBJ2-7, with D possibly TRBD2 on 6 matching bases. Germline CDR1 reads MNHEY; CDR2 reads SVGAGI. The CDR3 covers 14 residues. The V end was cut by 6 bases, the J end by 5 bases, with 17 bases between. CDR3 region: CASRSSGTLNEQYF. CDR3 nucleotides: TGTGCCAGCAGATCCTCCGGGACTCTCAACGAGCAGTACTTC.